This T cell receptor (beta chain) was observed in a study of neoadjuvant anti-PD-1 for oral cavity cancer. This clone came up a few times. Assay used: immunoSEQ multiplex PCR; TCRdb lists only in-frame clones, some missing. The table has roughly 25,000 clones, approximately 26% seen once. Time point meaning: after neoadjuvant nivolumab, at surgical resection. These oral cavity squamous cell carcinomas were HPV-negative and locally advanced. This material consisted of tumor tissue, taken after nivolumab (anti-PD-1) treatment. This TCR came from a person aged 35-79 years with oral cavity squamous cell carcinoma.

Written as DNA, the CDR3 is TGTGCCTGGAGGTACCTCCGGACAGGTGGCACTGAAGCTTTCTTT. Translating it yields CAWRYLRTGGTEAFF. The rearrangement joins TRBV30 to TRBJ1-1, with 7 bases aligning to TRBD1. This CDR3 region has 15 residues. V shed 3 bases and J 4 bases; nucleotides not matched to a gene: 11. The germline gives CDR1 GTSNPN, CDR2 SVGIG (reference sequence). The variable domain in full, with the rest retrieved from reference TRBV30 and TRBJ1-1, is SQTIHQWPATLVQPVGSPLSLECTVEGTSNPNLYWYRQAAGRGLQLLFYSVGIGQISSEVPQNLSASRPQDRQFILSSKKLLLSDSGFYLCAWRYLRTGGTEAFFGQGTRLTVV.